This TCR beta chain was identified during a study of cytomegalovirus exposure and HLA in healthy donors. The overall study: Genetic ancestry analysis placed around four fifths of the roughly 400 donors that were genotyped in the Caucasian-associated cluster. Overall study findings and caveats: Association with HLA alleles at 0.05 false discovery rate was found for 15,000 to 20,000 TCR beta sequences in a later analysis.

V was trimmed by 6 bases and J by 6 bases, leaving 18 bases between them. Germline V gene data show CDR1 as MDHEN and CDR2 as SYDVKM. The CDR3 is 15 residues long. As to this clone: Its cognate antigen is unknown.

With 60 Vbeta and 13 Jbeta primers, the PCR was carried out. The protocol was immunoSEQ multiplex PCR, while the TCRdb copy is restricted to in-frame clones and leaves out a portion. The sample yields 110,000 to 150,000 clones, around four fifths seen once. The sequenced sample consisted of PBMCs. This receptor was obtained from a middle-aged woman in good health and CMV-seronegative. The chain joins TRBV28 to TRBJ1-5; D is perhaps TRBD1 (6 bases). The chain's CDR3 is CASRQGSDMRQPQHF. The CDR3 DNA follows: TGTGCCAGCAGACAGGGAAGTGATATGCGTCAGCCCCAGCATTTT. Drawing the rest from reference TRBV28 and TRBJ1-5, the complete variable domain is DVKVTQSSRYLVKRTGEKVFLECVQDMDHENMFWYRQDPGLGLRLIYFSYDVKMKEKGDIPEGYSVSREKKERFSLILESASTNQTSMYLCASRQGSDMRQPQHFGDGTRLSIL.